This T cell receptor beta chain emerged from a study of metastatic and nonmetastatic thyroid tumors. Background on the study: The study looked at repertoires side by side in blood and in tumor or nodule tissue from malignant and benign thyroid patients.

Original handling: Clinicopathological groups supplied CDR3 differences that were used to build a distant-metastasis classifier for papillary thyroid cancer. TCRdb re-called clones via MiXCR from the PCR reads. The V and J calls and clone size are TCRdb's, not the authors'. Of about 93,000 clones listed, 9.5% to 15% are singletons. The sample holds many counts of this clone. Its target is unknown. Study-wide findings and caveats: Benign nodules reportedly had significantly lower TCR beta diversity than malignant thyroid tumors in blood and tumor.

No treatment of any kind had been given to any patient before thyroid surgery. Between the trimmed V and J ends, which lost 1 base and 3 bases, there was a span of 9 bases. Germline CDR1 is LGHDT and CDR2 is YNNKEL (reference sequence). The CDR3 spans 14 residues. The sample taken for sequencing was blood. The chain recombines TRBV3-1 with TRBJ1-1; D perhaps matches TRBD1 (6 bases). This TCR was recovered from a female donor with papillary thyroid cancer or a benign thyroid nodule (not recorded which). Some clones in this sample may be carry-over from other donors' samples. CDR3 DNA sequence: TGTGCCAGCAGCCAAGTTCAGGGGTACACTGAAGCTTTCTTT. Protein product: CASSQVQGYTEAFF.